The T cell receptor beta chain described here comes from a study of a mutant IDH1 vaccine in newly diagnosed glioma. Study-level points and caveats: Pseudoprogression seemingly bore no relation to changes in top peripheral T cell clonotypes.

Time point of the sample: baseline, week 1 (first vaccination visit). Treatment noted: pre-vaccination baseline after standard-of-care therapy. Profiled with immunoSEQ multiplex PCR; TCRdb holds only in-frame clones, not every one. The sample holds approximately 52,000 clones, approximately 80% seen once. The V end lost 4 bases, the J end lost 4 bases, and 17 bases lay between the germline ends. The V gene's germline CDR1 is SGHDT and CDR2 YYEEEE. CDR3 length: 15 amino acids. With respect to this clone: The antigen remains unidentified.

This rearrangement joins TRBV5-6 to TRBJ1-1; D not certain. The sequencing used PBMCs, collected from a glioma patient treated with radiotherapy, temozolomide or both. The source is a woman between 40 and 50 years old with glioma. The CDR3 DNA follows: TGTGCCAGCAGCCCAACCGGGTCCTTGGCCACTGAAGCTTTCTTT. Residues: CASSPTGSLATEAFF.